The 14 T cell receptor beta chains below were found in one sample sequenced in a study of blood T cell repertoires in COVID-19. Only in-frame clones appear in the TCRdb table, and some are missing; sequencing was by immunoSEQ multiplex PCR. The table lists tens of thousands of clones, around 83% of them singletons. Source material: peripheral blood. The receptors come from a human donor in a cohort sampled during active COVID-19.

V gene TRBV11-2 combines with J gene TRBJ2-5; D perhaps matches TRBD2 (5 bases). The ends were cut back, 3 bases at V and 2 bases at J, with 10 bases in the middle. CDR1 and CDR2 from the germline V gene are SGHAT and FQNNGV. The CDR3 totals 14 residues. CDR3 protein: CASSFVAGQETQYF. In DNA form, the CDR3 reads TGTGCCAGCAGCTTCGTCGCGGGTCAAGAGACCCAGTACTTC.

CDR3 nucleotides: TGTGCTAGTGGTTTTGGTGACGGGAGGTCAGAGACCCAGTACTTC. Translating gives CASGFGDGRSETQYF. J is TRBJ2-5 and V is TRBV12-5; 7 bases fit TRBD2. Trimming removed 3 bases from V and 4 bases from J; junction bases left unmatched: 8. The CDR3 spans 15 residues. Germline CDR1 reads LGHNT; CDR2 reads FRNRAP.

The chain carries TRBV6-5 and TRBJ2-7, with a weak D call TRBD2 (5 bases). This CDR3 comprises 15 residues. CDR1 and CDR2 (germline): MNHEY, SVGAGI. V was shortened by 8 bases and J by 0 bases, with 17 bases between the two germline ends. This CDR3 is CASATRTVSSYEQYF. For the CDR3, the DNA is TGTGCCAGCGCTACTAGAACAGTAAGCTCCTACGAGCAGTACTTC.

The chain combines TRBV5-1 with TRBJ2-2; 11 nucleotides agree with TRBD1. Germline lookup yields CDR1 SGHRS and CDR2 YFSETQ. This CDR3 is built from 14 residues. J lost 8 bases, V lost 4 bases, and 4 bases had no gene match. This CDR3 is CASSGTGGLGELFF. In DNA form, the CDR3 reads TGCGCCAGCAGCGGGACAGGGGGTTTGGGGGAGCTGTTTTTT.

This chain links TRBV25-1 with TRBJ2-2; 7 bases line up with TRBD1. The germline V gene encodes CDR1 MGHDK and CDR2 SYGVNS. CDR3 length equals 14 residues. V was clipped by 5 bases and J by 6 bases; unmatched bases: 6. For the CDR3, the DNA is TGTGCCAGCAGTCCAAACAGGGGCCCCGGGGAGCTGTTTTTT. Its protein product is CASSPNRGPGELFF.

The V call is TRBV30, the J call TRBJ2-5; 7 bases match TRBD1. The CDR3 length is 12 residues. Germline trimming cut 7 bases from V and 0 bases from J; bases unmatched to any gene: 2. CDR1 and CDR2 (germline): GTSNPN, SVGIG (reference sequence). CDR3 amino acids: CASTGNQETQYF. The CDR3 nucleotides read TGTGCCTCGACAGGGAACCAAGAGACCCAGTACTTC.

The chain links TRBV18 to TRBJ2-4; TRBD2 aligns across 8 bases. The CDR3 is 18 amino acids. Germline CDR1 KGHSH, CDR2 LQKENI. V trimming: 4 bases; J trimming: 4 bases; junction bases outside the gene matches: 15. CDR3 sequence (DNA): TGTGCCAGCTCACGCACCGGCCCCTTAGCGGGGAGTAAAAACATTCAGTACTTC. It translates to CASSRTGPLAGSKNIQYF. The full variable domain, in which reference TRBV18 and TRBJ2-4 provide the parts outside the CDR3, is NAGVMQNPRHLVRRRGQEARLRCSPMKGHSHVYWYRQLPEEGLKFMVYLQKENIIDESGMPKERFSAEFPKEGPSILRIQQVVRGDSAAYFCASSRTGPLAGSKNIQYFGAGTRLSVL.

The rearrangement joins TRBV6-1 to TRBJ1-1; D unresolved. This CDR3 is built from 18 residues. The germline V gene encodes CDR1 MNHNS and CDR2 SASEGT. Trimming pared 4 bases from V and 5 bases from J, leaving 26 bases between. CDR3 sequence (DNA): TGTGCCAGCAGTGCCCCCCCGGTCCGAGCGGGTTCAAGGACTGAAGCTTTCTTT. Residues: CASSAPPVRAGSRTEAFF.

This sequence joins TRBV10-3 and TRBJ2-7; a possible D gene is TRBD2 (6 bases). This CDR3 has 15 residues. V was pared by 6 bases and J by 0 bases, with 15 bases between. Germline CDR1 ENHRY, CDR2 SYGVKD. CDR3 coding DNA: TGTGCCATCAGGGGGGACTCCCGGAGCTCCTACGAGCAGTACTTC. Encoded protein: CAIRGDSRSSYEQYF.

The rearrangement uses TRBV6-5 and TRBJ2-1; perhaps TRBD2 as D (5 bases). CDR3 length: 14 residues. Trimming shortened V by 0 bases and J by 6 bases, and 9 bases separated the two germline ends. Germline V gene data show CDR1 as MNHEY and CDR2 as SVGAGI. The CDR3 DNA is TGTGCCAGCAGTTACTCCCGAGGGATCAATGAGCAGTTCTTC. It yields the protein CASSYSRGINEQFF.

This clone was picked up many times. The V and J genes are TRBV5-4 and TRBJ1-2, with TRBD1 identical over 7 bases. The CDR3 contains 14 residues. The V and J ends lost 6 bases and 6 bases, in that order; junction bases with no gene match: 11. Germline V gives CDR1 SGHNT, CDR2 YYREEE (reference sequence). The CDR3, as DNA: TGTGCCAGCAAAACCCTGGGACAGTCCCATGGCTACACCTTC. Translated, it gives CASKTLGQSHGYTF.

The rearrangement joins TRBV19 to TRBJ1-2, with 9 bases aligning to TRBD1. V lost 7 bases, J lost 5 bases, and 8 bases stayed unmatched. The CDR3 has 14 residues. Germline values: CDR1 LNHDA, CDR2 SQIVND (reference sequence). The CDR3 nucleotides read TGTGCCAGTACCGCAAGGACAGGGGAGTATGGCTACACCTTC. Translated, it gives CASTARTGEYGYTF.

The chain employs TRBV28 and TRBJ2-3; D unresolved. This CDR3 contains 14 residues. Germline assignment: CDR1 MDHEN and CDR2 SYDVKM. Trimming cost V 3 bases and J 3 bases, with 10 bases left between them. This CDR3 reads CASSFVAGTDTQYF. The DNA of the CDR3 is TGTGCCAGCAGTTTTGTTGCAGGAACAGATACGCAGTATTTT.

The rearrangement links TRBV10-3 to TRBJ1-2; 9 bases are a match to TRBD1. Per the germline V gene, CDR1 is ENHRY and CDR2 is SYGVKD. Trimming at V came to 0 bases and at J to 4 bases, leaving 3 bases not matched to a gene. The CDR3 runs to 15 residues. The CDR3 region is CAISESRDRVYGYTF. The DNA for the CDR3 is TGTGCCATCAGTGAGTCCCGGGACAGGGTCTATGGCTACACCTTC.